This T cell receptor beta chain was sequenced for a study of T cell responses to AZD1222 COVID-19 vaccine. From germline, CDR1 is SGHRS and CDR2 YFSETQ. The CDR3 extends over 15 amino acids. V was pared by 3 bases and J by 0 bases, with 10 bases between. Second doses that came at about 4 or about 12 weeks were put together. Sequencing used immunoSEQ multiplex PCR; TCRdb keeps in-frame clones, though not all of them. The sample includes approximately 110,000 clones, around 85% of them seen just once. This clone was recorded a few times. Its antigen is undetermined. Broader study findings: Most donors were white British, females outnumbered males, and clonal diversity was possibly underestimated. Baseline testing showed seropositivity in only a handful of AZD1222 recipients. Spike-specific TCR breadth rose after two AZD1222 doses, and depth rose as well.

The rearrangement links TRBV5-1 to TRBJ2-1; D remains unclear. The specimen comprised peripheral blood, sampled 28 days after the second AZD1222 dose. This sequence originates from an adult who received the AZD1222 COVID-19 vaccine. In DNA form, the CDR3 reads TGCGCCAGCAGCTCCTACGGTAGCTCCTACAATGAGCAGTTCTTC. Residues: CASSSYGSSYNEQFF.